This TCR beta chain was captured in a study of identifying expanded T cells in peripheral blood. Points from the study as a whole: Variance in clone template counts between roughly 2-week samples significantly increased with total template count across all healthy donors.

The table came from immunoSEQ multiplex PCR; TCRdb's copy has only in-frame clones and leaves some out. The data hold about 58,000 clones, with roughly 90% observed a single time. Points on this clone: Antigen unknown.

During the collection period, no donor immune events like infections were recorded. V gave up 5 bases and J gave up 6 bases, with 14 bases separating them. Germline CDR1 and CDR2: MGHDK and SYGVNS. The CDR3 has 14 residues. The clonotype comes from a person aged 18 to 70 in good health. The rearrangement uses TRBV25-1 and TRBJ2-1; D not certain. Sequenced sample: blood. CDR3 nucleotide sequence: TGTGCCAGCAGTCCCATAGCCCGTGGCAATGAGCAGTTCTTC. This encodes CASSPIARGNEQFF. Complete variable domain (other parts from reference TRBV25-1 and TRBJ2-1): EADIYQTPRYLVIGTGKKITLECSQTMGHDKMYWYQQDPGMELHLIHYSYGVNSTEKGDLSSESTVSRIRTEHFPLTLESARPSHTSQYLCASSPIARGNEQFFGPGTRLTVL.